This TCR beta chain was retrieved from a study of neurological immune-mediated disorders. Overall study findings and caveats: The greatest degree of TCR clonal expansion was observed in HTLV-1-associated myelopathy, with the lowest in multiple sclerosis, below that of healthy controls.

Trimming took 6 bases from V and 0 from J, leaving 21 bases between them. This CDR3 is 17 amino acids long. Germline CDR1 and CDR2: SGHTA and FQGNSA. The cDNA was synthesized by 5'RACE incorporating 10-nucleotide random UMIs. From the 5' RACE reads, TCRdb called clonotypes with MiXCR, one entry per CDR3 protein. This repertoire shows 55,000 to 70,000 distinct CDR3 sequences, about an eighth found once; its top ten account for 1.5% to 2%. As for this clonotype: Its target is not known.

J is TRBJ2-7 and V is TRBV7-2; tentative D call: TRBD2 (5 bases). Sequenced: PBMCs. This TCR derives from a man aged 55-75 years in good health. CDR3 sequence (DNA): TGTGCCAGCAGTTTAAGCGGTGCGGGCAGTAGCTCCTACGAGCAGTACTTC. This translates into CASSLSGAGSSSYEQYF. Complete variable domain (other parts from reference TRBV7-2 and TRBJ2-7): GAGVSQSPSNKVTEKGKDVELRCDPISGHTALYWYRQSLGQGLEFLIYFQGNSAPDKSGLPSDRFSAERTGGSVSTLTIQRTQQEDSAVYLCASSLSGAGSSSYEQYFGPGTRLTVT.